This TCR beta chain was recovered during a study of response to subunit inactivated influenza vaccine. One entry per CDR3 protein, called by TCRdb with MiXCR from the RT-PCR reads. This sample yields about 520,000 distinct CDR3 sequences, of which approximately 7.3% are seen a single time; approximately 14% belongs to the top ten. CDR3 length equals 13 residues. The V gene end was trimmed by 5 bases and the J gene end by 5 bases; junction bases not matched to a gene: 4. Germline lookup yields CDR1 DFQATT and CDR2 SNEGSKA (reference sequence). The table lists this clonotype with many counts. The origin of this receptor is a man aged 50-75 years who received an inactivated influenza vaccine. The sample consisted of PBMCs from blood, taken around 25 months after vaccination. The chain links TRBV20-1 to TRBJ2-2; TRBD1 aligns across 8 bases. The CDR3 sequence is CSARTGLTGELFF. DNA for the CDR3: TGCAGTGCTCGGACAGGGTTAACCGGGGAGCTGTTTTTT.